Detailed here is one TCR beta chain. For every donor, a draw yielded approximately 9.8 milliliters of peripheral blood. These data are taken from a study of blood T cells in healthy people across ages. Primers used in a second PCR of roughly 6 to 11 cycles were a sample-barcoded 5' primer and a J-beta primer mix. TCRdb recomputed calls from the 5' RACE reads with MiXCR, one row per CDR3 protein. The sample has 1.5 million or so distinct CDR3 sequences, roughly 40% seen once; the top ten hold roughly 7.7%. V shed 7 bases and J 2 bases; nucleotides not matched to a gene: 6. Looked up from germline, CDR1 is SGHRS and CDR2 is YFSETQ. The CDR3 runs 14 residues.

Sequencing used blood. The sequence was obtained from a woman aged 18-29 years in good health. V usage is TRBV5-1 and J usage is TRBJ2-7, with 10 bases fitting TRBD2. CDR3 coding DNA: TGCGCCAGCGGCAAAGGGACTAGCGCCTACGAGCAGTACTTC. This codes for CASGKGTSAYEQYF.